Presented here are 11 T cell receptor beta chains from one specimen sequenced in a study of T cell repertoires in cytomegalovirus infection. These receptors have no known antigen. TCRdb fed the reads into MiXCR, producing one record per CDR3 protein. Of fewer than 650,000 distinct CDR3 sequences listed, around two fifths are singletons. This specimen consisted of cultured PBMCs, obtained from culture after CMV antigen stimulation. These receptors all stem from a human donor in good health (CMV status not recorded). Some clones in this sample may be carry-over from other donors' samples.

The V gene is TRBV5-1, the J gene TRBJ2-2; TRBD1 matches at 8 bases. V lost 6 bases, J lost 4 bases, and 8 bases stayed unmatched. The CDR3 loop spans 15 amino acids. Germline assignment: CDR1 SGHRS and CDR2 YFSETQ. In DNA form, the CDR3 reads TGCGCCAGCACCTTTTCAGGGGGCAGCACCGGGGAGCTGTTTTTT. It specifies CASTFSGGSTGELFF.

This rearrangement joins TRBV6-2 or TRBV6-3 to TRBJ2-1; 9 positions agree with TRBD1. The CDR3 runs to 16 residues. The germline V gene encodes CDR1 MNHEY and CDR2 SVGEGT. V shed 5 bases, J shed 8 bases, and the junction held 13 bases outside the gene matches. The CDR3, as DNA: TGTGCCAGCAGTCGATTCGGCACAGGGGGCGGGCATGAGCAGTTCTTC. It specifies CASSRFGTGGGHEQFF.

The rearrangement links TRBV5-5 to TRBJ1-5; D might be TRBD1 (6 bases). V lost 2 bases, J lost 4 bases, and 13 bases lay in between. This CDR3 has 15 residues. The germline gives CDR1 SGHKS, CDR2 YYEKEE (reference sequence). For the CDR3, the DNA is TGTGCCAGCAGCTTCGCGACAGGAAATAATCAGCCCCAGCATTTT. Encoded protein: CASSFATGNNQPQHF.

V usage is TRBV4-2 and J usage is TRBJ1-6; D may be TRBD1 (6 bases). Looked up from germline, CDR1 is LGHNA and CDR2 is YNFKEQ. V was shortened by 5 bases and J by 0 bases, with 14 bases between the two germline ends. The CDR3 contains 17 residues. This chain's CDR3 is CASSRGGPSSYNSPLHF. CDR3 coding DNA: TGTGCCAGCAGCAGAGGGGGGCCGAGCTCCTATAATTCACCCCTCCACTTT.

Only a few counts were recorded for this clonotype. This chain connects TRBV15 to TRBJ2-3; no firm D call. Per germline, CDR1 LNHNV and CDR2 YYDKDF (reference sequence). The length of the CDR3 is 13 residues. Trimming removed 5 bases at V and 5 bases at J, with 11 bases between. Here the CDR3 DNA reads TGTGCCACCAGCCCGAGGATCGGAGATACGCAGTATTTT. Translated: CATSPRIGDTQYF.

V gene TRBV10-3 combines with J gene TRBJ1-5; the D is unclear. The CDR3 contains 16 residues. Germline V gene lookup returns CDR1 ENHRY and CDR2 SYGVKD. Trimming took off 0 bases at V and 7 bases at J, with 16 bases between the two ends. DNA for the CDR3: TGTGCCATCAGTGAGTCAGCGTTGATGGGTTCGCAGCCCCAGCATTTT. Protein sequence: CAISESALMGSQPQHF.

The rearrangement links TRBV20-1 to TRBJ2-2, with unresolved D. CDR1 is DFQATT, CDR2 SNEGSKA, per germline (reference sequence). This CDR3 comprises 14 residues. V was trimmed by 3 bases and J by 0 bases, leaving 8 bases between them. The CDR3 nucleotides are TGCAGTGCTAGTGCGCTAACGAACACCGGGGAGCTGTTTTTT. Translating gives CSASALTNTGELFF.

The count of this clonotype is one. This chain joins TRBV6-8 and TRBJ1-1; possible D gene TRBD1, 6 bases. V was cut by 10 bases and J by 1 base, with 22 bases left in between. Germline values: CDR1 MNHGY, CDR2 SAAAGT. The CDR3 is 16 amino acids. The CDR3 region has the DNA TGTGCCACCAAGACAGCGAGGGGGGGGGCGAACACTGAAGCTTTCTTT. Amino acid sequence: CATKTARGGANTEAFF.

This clonotype was recorded a few times. V usage is TRBV6-1 and J usage is TRBJ1-1; D remains unclear. CDR1 is MNHNS, CDR2 SASEGT, per germline. CDR3 size: 16 residues. V lost 1 base to trimming and J lost 3 bases, with 15 bases between them. The CDR3 nucleotides read TGTGCCAGCAGTGAAGGTGAACGGAAGGCCGACACTGAAGCTTTCTTT. It is translated as CASSEGERKADTEAFF.

The chain employs TRBV12-5 and TRBJ2-1; D might be TRBD2 (7 bases). Germline V lookup: CDR1 LGHNT, CDR2 FRNRAP. CDR3 size: 15 residues. V shed 1 base and J shed 7 bases, with 14 bases lying between them. This chain's CDR3 is CASGLGGGKGNEQFF. The CDR3 nucleotides read TGTGCTAGTGGTTTGGGGGGGGGCAAAGGGAATGAGCAGTTCTTC.

The chain joins TRBV6-2 or TRBV6-3 to TRBJ2-5; no reliable D call. Trimming stripped 6 bases from V and 5 bases from J, with 13 bases between. This CDR3 region has 13 residues. CDR1 and CDR2 from the germline V gene are MNHEY and SVGEGT. In DNA form, the CDR3 reads TGTGCCAGCAGGTCGGGCCCCCGGGAGACCCAGTACTTC. Translated, it gives CASRSGPRETQYF.